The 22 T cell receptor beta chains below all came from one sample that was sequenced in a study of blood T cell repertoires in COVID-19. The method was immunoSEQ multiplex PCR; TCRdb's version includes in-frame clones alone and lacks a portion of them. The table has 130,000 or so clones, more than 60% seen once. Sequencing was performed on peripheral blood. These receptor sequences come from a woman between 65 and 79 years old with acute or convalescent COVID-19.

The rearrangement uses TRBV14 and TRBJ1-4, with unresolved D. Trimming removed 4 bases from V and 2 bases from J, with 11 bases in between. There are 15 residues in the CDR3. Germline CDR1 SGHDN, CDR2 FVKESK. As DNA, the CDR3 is TGTGCCAGCAGCCCTATAGGGAGCACTAATGAAAAACTGTTTTTT. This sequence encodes CASSPIGSTNEKLFF.

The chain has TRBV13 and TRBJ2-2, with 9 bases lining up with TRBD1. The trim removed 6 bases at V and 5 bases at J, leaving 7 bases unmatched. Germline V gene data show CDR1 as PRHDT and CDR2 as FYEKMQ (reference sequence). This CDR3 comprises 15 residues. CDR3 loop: CASSPDRGRTGELFF. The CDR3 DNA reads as TGTGCCAGCAGTCCAGACAGGGGGAGGACCGGGGAGCTGTTTTTT.

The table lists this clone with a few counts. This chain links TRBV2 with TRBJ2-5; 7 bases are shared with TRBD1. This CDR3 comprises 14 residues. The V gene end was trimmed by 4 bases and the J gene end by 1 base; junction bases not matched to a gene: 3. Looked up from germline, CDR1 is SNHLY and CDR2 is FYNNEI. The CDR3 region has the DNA TGTGCCAGCAGTGGTTGGACAGGCCAAGAGACCCAGTACTTC. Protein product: CASSGWTGQETQYF.

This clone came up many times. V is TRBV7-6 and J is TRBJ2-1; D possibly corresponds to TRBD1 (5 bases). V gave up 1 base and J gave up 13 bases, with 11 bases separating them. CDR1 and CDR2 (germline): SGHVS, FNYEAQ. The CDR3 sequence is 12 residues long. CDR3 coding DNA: TGTGCCAGCAGCTTAGAGCAGGGAATCCAGTTCTTC. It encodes CASSLEQGIQFF.

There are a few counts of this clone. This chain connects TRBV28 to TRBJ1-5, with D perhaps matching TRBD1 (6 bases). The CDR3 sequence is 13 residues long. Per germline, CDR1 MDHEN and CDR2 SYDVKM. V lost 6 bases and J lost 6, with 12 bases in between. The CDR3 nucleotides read TGTGCCAGCAGCAAACAGGGTTTTCAGCCCCAGCATTTT. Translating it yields CASSKQGFQPQHF.

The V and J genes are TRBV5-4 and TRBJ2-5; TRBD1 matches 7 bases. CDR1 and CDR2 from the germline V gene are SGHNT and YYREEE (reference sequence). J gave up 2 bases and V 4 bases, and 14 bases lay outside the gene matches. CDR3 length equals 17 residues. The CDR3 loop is CASSRGGTGEKQETQYF. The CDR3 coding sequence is TGTGCCAGCAGCCGAGGAGGAACAGGGGAGAAGCAAGAGACCCAGTACTTC.

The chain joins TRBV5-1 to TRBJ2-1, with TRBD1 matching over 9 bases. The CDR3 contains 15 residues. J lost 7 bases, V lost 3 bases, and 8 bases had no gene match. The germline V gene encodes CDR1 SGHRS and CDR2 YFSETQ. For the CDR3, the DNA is TGCGCCAGCAGCTCAACCGGGACAGGGTATAATGAGCAGTTCTTC. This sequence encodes CASSSTGTGYNEQFF. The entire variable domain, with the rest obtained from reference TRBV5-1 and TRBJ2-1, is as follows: KAGVTQTPRYLIKTRGQQVTLSCSPISGHRSVSWYQQTPGQGLQFLFEYFSETQRNKGNFPGRFSGRQFSNSRSEMNVSTLELGDSALYLCASSSTGTGYNEQFFGPGTRLTVL.

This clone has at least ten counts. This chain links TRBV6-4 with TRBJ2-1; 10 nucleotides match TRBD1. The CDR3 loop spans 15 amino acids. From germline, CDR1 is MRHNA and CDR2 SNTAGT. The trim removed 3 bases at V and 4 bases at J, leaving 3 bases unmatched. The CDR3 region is CASSEPGQGYNEQFF. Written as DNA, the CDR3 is TGTGCCAGCAGTGAACCGGGACAGGGGTACAATGAGCAGTTCTTC.

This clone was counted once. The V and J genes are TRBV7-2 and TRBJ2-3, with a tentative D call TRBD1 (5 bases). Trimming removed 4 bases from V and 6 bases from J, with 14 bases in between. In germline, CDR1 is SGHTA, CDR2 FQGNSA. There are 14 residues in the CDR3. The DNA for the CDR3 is TGTGCCAGCAGCTCCGTACCTGGGGCCGATACGCAGTATTTT. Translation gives CASSSVPGADTQYF. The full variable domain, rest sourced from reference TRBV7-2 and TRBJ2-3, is GAGVSQSPSNKVTEKGKDVELRCDPISGHTALYWYRQSLGQGLEFLIYFQGNSAPDKSGLPSDRFSAERTGGSVSTLTIQRTQQEDSAVYLCASSSVPGADTQYFGPGTRLTVL.

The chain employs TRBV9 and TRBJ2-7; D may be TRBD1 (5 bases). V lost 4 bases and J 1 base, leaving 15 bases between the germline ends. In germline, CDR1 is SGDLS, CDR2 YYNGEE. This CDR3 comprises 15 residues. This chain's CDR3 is CASSPYARVSYEQYF. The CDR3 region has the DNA TGTGCCAGCAGCCCTTACGCCAGGGTTTCCTACGAGCAGTACTTC.

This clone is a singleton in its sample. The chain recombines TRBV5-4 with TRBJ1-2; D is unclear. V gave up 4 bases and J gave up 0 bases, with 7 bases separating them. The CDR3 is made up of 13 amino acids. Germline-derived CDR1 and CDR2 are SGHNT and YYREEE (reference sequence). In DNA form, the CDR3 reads TGTGCCAGCAGCCCGTCTCCTAACTATGGCTACACCTTC. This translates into CASSPSPNYGYTF.

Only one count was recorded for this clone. CDR3 region: CASSRQGLYEQYF. The CDR3 nucleotides are TGTGCCAGCAGTCGCCAGGGACTCTACGAGCAGTACTTC. The chain links TRBV6-5 to TRBJ2-7, with D tentatively TRBD2 (6 bases). From germline, CDR1 is MNHEY and CDR2 SVGAGI. V dropped 5 bases and J dropped 3 bases, with 11 bases sitting between them. The CDR3 has 13 amino acids.

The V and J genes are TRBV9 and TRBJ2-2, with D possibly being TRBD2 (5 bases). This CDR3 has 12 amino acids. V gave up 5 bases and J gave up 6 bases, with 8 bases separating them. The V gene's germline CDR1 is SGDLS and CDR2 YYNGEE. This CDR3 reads CASSQRAGELFF. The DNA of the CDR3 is TGTGCCAGCAGTCAGAGGGCCGGGGAGCTGTTTTTT.

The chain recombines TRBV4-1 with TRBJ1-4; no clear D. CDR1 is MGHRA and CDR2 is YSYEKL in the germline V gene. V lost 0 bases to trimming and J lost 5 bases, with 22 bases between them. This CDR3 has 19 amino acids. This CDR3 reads CASSQDEASPTRINEKLFF. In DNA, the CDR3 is TGCGCCAGCAGCCAAGATGAGGCCTCCCCCACGAGGATCAATGAAAAACTGTTTTTT.

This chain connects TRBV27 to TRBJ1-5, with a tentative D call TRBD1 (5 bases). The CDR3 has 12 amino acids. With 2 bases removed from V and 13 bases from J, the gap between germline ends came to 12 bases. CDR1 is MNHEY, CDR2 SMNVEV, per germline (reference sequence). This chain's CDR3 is CASSLRAGYQHF. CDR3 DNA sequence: TGTGCCAGCAGTTTAAGGGCAGGGTATCAGCATTTT.

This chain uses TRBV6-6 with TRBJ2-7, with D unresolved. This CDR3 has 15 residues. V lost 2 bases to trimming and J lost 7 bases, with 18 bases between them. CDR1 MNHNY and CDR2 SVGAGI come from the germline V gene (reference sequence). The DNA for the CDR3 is TGTGCCAGCAGTTACGCCCCGGCGTATTCGGAGGAGCAGTACTTC. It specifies CASSYAPAYSEEQYF.

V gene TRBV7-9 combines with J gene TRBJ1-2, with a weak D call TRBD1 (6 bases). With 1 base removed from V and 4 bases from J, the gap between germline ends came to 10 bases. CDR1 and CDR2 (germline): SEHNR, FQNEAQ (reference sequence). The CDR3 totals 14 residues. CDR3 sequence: CASSLVEGGYGYTF. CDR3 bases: TGTGCCAGCAGCTTAGTCGAAGGGGGCTATGGCTACACCTTC.

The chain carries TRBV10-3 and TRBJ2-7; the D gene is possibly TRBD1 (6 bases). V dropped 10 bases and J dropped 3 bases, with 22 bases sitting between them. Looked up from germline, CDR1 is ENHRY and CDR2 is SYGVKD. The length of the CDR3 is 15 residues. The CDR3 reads CARTPETGKIYEQYF. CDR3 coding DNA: TGTGCCAGAACCCCTGAGACAGGAAAAATCTACGAGCAGTACTTC.

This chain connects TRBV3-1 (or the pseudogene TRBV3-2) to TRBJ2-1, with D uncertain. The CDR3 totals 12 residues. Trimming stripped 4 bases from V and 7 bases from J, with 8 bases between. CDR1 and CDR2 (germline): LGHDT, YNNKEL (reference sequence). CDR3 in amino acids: CASSPRRNEQFF. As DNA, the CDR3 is TGTGCCAGCAGCCCTCGGCGGAATGAGCAGTTCTTC.

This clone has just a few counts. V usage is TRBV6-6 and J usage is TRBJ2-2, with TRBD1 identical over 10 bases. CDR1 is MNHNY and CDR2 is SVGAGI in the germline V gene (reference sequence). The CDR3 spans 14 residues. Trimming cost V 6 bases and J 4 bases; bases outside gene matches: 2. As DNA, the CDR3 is TGTGCCAGCAGACGGACAGGGGGCACCGGGGAGCTGTTTTTT. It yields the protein CASRRTGGTGELFF.

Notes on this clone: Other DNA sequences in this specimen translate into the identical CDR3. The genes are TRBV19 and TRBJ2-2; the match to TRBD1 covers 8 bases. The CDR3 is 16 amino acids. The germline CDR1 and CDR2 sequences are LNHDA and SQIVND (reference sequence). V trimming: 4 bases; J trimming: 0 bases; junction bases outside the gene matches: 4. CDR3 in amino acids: CASSKGQGANTGELFF. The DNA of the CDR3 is TGTGCCAGTAGTAAAGGACAGGGAGCGAACACCGGGGAGCTGTTTTTT. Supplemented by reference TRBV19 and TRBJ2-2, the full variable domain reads DGGITQSPKYLFRKEGQNVTLSCEQNLNHDAMYWYRQDPGQGLRLIYYSQIVNDFQKGDIAEGYSVSREKKESFPLTVTSAQKNPTAFYLCASSKGQGANTGELFFGEGSRLTVL.

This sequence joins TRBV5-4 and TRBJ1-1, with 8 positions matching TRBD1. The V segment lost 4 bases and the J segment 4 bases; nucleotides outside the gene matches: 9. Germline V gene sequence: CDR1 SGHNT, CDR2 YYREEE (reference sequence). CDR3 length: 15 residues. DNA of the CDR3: TGTGCCAGCAGCCTAGGACAGGGAAGGGGCACTGAAGCTTTCTTT. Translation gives CASSLGQGRGTEAFF.